The TCR beta chain described here comes from a study of T cells in localized non-small cell lung cancer. Produced via immunoSEQ multiplex PCR; TCRdb's table is partial and in-frame only. Counted here are about 53,000 clones, approximately 80% occurring once; the ten biggest clones make up approximately 18%. Germline V gives CDR1 MNHEY, CDR2 SMNVEV (reference sequence). Trimming removed 5 bases at V and 6 bases at J, with 19 bases between. This CDR3 spans 15 amino acids. The sample in question was peripheral blood mononuclear cells, obtained before any cancer treatment. The chain has TRBV27 and TRBJ2-5; D is unclear. This clonotype originated in a man between 40 and 70 years old with stage III lung adenocarcinoma. The CDR3 DNA reads as TGTGCCAGCAGTGTCCACCCGGCTCAAAAACAGACCCAGTACTTC. Amino acid sequence: CASSVHPAQKQTQYF.